The clone carrying this TCR beta chain was counted ten times or more. This entry belongs to a study of T cells in Graves' hyperthyroidism and ophthalmopathy. Study-level background: Peripheral blood was taken when the disease was first diagnosed, before any treatment began.

This CDR3 comprises 15 residues. V was pared by 1 base and J by 4 bases, with 7 bases of the junction left unmatched. Germline V gene data show CDR1 as DFQATT and CDR2 as SNEGSKA (reference sequence). RNA transcripts gave rise to amplified TCR beta CDR3 regions. TCR CDR3 underwent first-round RT-PCR with the HTBI primer set. TCRdb reprocessed the multiplex PCR reads via MiXCR and lists one record per CDR3 protein. The sample records a few hundred thousand distinct CDR3 sequences, just over 14% being singletons. Blood from later-ophthalmopathy patients was taken at first hyperthyroidism diagnosis. PBMCs came from 8.5 to 10 ml fresh peripheral blood.

Sequenced: blood. V is TRBV20-1 and J is TRBJ2-3; 8 nucleotides agree with TRBD2. The receptor was isolated from a woman between 35 and 50 years old with Graves' hyperthyroidism that later progressed to Graves' ophthalmopathy. The CDR3 nucleotides read TGCAGTGCTAGAGCCCACGGGAGGGCCTCAGATACGCAGTATTTT. Protein: CSARAHGRASDTQYF.